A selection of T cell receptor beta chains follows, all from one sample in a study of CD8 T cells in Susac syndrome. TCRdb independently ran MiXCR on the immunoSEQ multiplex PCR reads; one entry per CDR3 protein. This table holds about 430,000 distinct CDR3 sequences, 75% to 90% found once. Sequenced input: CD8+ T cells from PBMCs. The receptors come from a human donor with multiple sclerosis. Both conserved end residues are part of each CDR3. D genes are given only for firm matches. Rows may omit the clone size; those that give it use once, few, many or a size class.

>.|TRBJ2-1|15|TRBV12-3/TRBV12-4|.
TGTGCCAGCAGCCGCTTGCCCTTCCCCGGTAATGAGCAGTTCTTC
CASSRLPFPGNEQFF
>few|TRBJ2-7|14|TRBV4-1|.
TGCGCCAGCAGCCAAGGTGTGGTCCGCGACGAGCAGTACTTC
CASSQGVVRDEQYF
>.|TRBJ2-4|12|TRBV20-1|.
TGCAGTGTATCCTTCATAAAGGGCATTCAGTACTTC
CSVSFIKGIQYF
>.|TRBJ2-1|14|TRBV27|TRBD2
TGTGCCAGCAGCCTAGCGGGAGGGTGGAATGAGCAGTTCTTC
CASSLAGGWNEQFF
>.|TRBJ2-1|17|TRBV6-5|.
TGTGCCAGCAGTTCCCTACCTGGCCGGGAGTCGCACAATGAGCAGTTCTTC
CASSSLPGRESHNEQFF
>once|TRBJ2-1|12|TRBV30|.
TGTGCCTGGAGGGGGGTACCAAATGAGCAGTTCTTC
CAWRGVPNEQFF
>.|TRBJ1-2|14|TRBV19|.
TGTGCCAGTACCCCCGGCGAGGGCCCCGGCGGCTACACCTTC
CASTPGEGPGGYTF
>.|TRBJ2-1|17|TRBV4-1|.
TGCGCCAGCAGCCAAAGATTGGGGGCCGAGGATTACAATGAGCAGTTCTTC
CASSQRLGAEDYNEQFF
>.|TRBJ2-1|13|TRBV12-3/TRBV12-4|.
TGTGCCAGCAGTTTGTCTAGCGACGATGAGCAGTTCTTC
CASSLSSDDEQFF
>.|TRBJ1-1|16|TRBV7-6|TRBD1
TGTGCCAGCAGCTTAGCGACCGGGCAGGGGGGCACTGAAGCTTTCTTT
CASSLATGQGGTEAFF
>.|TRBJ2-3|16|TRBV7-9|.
TGTGCCAGCAGCCCCGGGACGGCCGTAAACACAGATACGCAGTATTTT
CASSPGTAVNTDTQYF
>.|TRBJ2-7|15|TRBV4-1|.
TGCGCCAGCAGCCAAGAAGGGGGGCCGTTCAGCGAGCAGTACTTC
CASSQEGGPFSEQYF
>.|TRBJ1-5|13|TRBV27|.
TGTGCCAGCAGTATTGGCGACAATCAGCCCCAGCATTTT
CASSIGDNQPQHF
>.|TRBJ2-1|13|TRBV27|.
TGTGCCAGCAGTTTAACTAGCTGGAATGAGCAGTTCTTC
CASSLTSWNEQFF
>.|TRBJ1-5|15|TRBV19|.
TGTGCCAGTAGTATAGCGGCAGCAGTAAATCAGCCCCAGCATTTT
CASSIAAAVNQPQHF
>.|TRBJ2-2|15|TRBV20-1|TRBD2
TGCAGTGCTAGGCCTAGCGGGAGCGGTCACGGGGAGCTGTTTTTT
CSARPSGSGHGELFF
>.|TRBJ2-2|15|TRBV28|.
TGTGCCAGCAGTTTCTTACAGGGTTCCACCGGGGAGCTGTTTTTT
CASSFLQGSTGELFF
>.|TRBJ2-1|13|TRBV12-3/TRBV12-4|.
TGTGCCAGCCTTCACGCGTGGAACGATGAGCAGTTCTTC
CASLHAWNDEQFF
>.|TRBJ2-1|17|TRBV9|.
TGTGCCAGCAGCTTAGGGGTCTCTGGGGGGAGTGGCAATGAGCAGTTCTTC
CASSLGVSGGSGNEQFF
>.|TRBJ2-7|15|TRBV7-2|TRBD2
TGTGCCAGCAGCTTATCGACTAGCGGGGGGGTGAAGCAGTACTTC
CASSLSTSGGVKQYF
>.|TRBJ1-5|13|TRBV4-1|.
TGTGCCAGCAGCCAAGAGGCGAATCAGCCCCAGCATTTT
CASSQEANQPQHF
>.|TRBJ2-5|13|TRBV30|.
TGTGCCTGGAGTCCATGGCAGGGAGAGACCCAGTACTTC
CAWSPWQGETQYF